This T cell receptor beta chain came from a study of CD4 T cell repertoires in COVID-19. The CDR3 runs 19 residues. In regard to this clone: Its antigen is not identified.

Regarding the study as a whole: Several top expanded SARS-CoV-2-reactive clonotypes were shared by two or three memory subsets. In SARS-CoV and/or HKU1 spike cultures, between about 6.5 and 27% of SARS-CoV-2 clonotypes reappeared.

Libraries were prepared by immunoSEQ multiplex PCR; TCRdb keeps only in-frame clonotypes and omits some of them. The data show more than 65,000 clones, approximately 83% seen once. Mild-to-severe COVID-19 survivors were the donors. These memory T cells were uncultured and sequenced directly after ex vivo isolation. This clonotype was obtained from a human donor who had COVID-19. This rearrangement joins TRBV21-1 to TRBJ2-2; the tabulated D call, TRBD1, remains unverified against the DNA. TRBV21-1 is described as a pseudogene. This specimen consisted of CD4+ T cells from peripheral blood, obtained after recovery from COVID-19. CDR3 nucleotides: TGTGCCAGCAGCAAAGGGCCGGACAGGGGGTGTACGAACACCGGGGAGCTGTTTTTT. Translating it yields CASSKGPDRGCTNTGELFF.